This T cell receptor (beta chain) was sequenced during a study of blood T cells in healthy people across ages. The CDR3 has 15 amino acids. V was pared by 3 bases and J by 4 bases, with 5 bases of the junction left unmatched. Germline lookup yields CDR1 LGHNA and CDR2 YNFKEQ. On this clonotype itself: Its target is unknown.

Study findings and constraints: Diversity was higher, and naive CD4+ cells more numerous, in long-lived donors than in aged donors. While age rose, TCR beta diversity per million T cells dropped in a roughly linear way. CMV infection status of these donors was not known.

A second PCR, run for roughly 7 to 11 cycles, used a sample-barcoded 5' primer plus a J-beta primer mix. TCRdb called the 5' RACE reads again in MiXCR, with one record for every CDR3 protein. The table includes over 700,000 distinct CDR3 sequences, approximately 53% detected once. The clonotype comes from a man at least 80 years old in good health. V and J are TRBV4-2 and TRBJ2-7; TRBD2 agrees at 11 bases. The material sequenced was blood. The CDR3 nucleotides are TGTGCCAGCAGCCAGGGACTAGCGGAGGGGTACGAGCAGTACTTC. This codes for CASSQGLAEGYEQYF.